A single sample is the source of the 15 T cell receptor beta chains below, sequenced in a study of blood T cell repertoires in COVID-19. The repertoire was sequenced with immunoSEQ multiplex PCR; TCRdb's copy has only in-frame clones and lacks some. The sample shows under 65,000 clones, roughly four fifths of them seen only once. The sample consisted of peripheral blood. All receptors come from a woman aged 55-70 years with acute or convalescent COVID-19.

The chain has TRBV3-1 (or the pseudogene TRBV3-2) and TRBJ2-2; no definite D call. Trimming removed 1 base at V and 3 bases at J, with 6 bases between. The CDR3 is 14 residues long. CDR1 and CDR2 (germline): LGHDT, YNNKEL (reference sequence). The CDR3 DNA is TGTGCCAGCAGCCAAGCCCCCGACACCGGGGAGCTGTTTTTT. Its translation: CASSQAPDTGELFF.

V and J are TRBV27 and TRBJ2-1; 8 nucleotides agree with TRBD2. The CDR3 length is 16 residues. Trimming at V came to 2 bases and at J to 8 bases, leaving 11 bases not matched to a gene. CDR1 is MNHEY, CDR2 SMNVEV, per germline (reference sequence). The CDR3 DNA reads as TGTGCCAGCAGTTTACCGGGACTAGTGTTGGGGCATGAGCAGTTCTTC. Translation gives CASSLPGLVLGHEQFF.

The chain combines TRBV30 with TRBJ2-1; 8 bases agree with TRBD2. Per germline, CDR1 GTSNPN and CDR2 SVGIG (reference sequence). CDR3 length: 14 residues. After removal of 3 bases from V and 2 bases from J, the junction contained 3 bases not matched to a gene. CDR3 DNA: TGTGCCTGGAGGTTAGCGGGACCCTACAATGAGCAGTTCTTC. It specifies CAWRLAGPYNEQFF.

In its sample, this clone was seen a few times. The genes are TRBV25-1 and TRBJ1-1; 7 bases line up with TRBD1. Germline CDR1 MGHDK, CDR2 SYGVNS. This CDR3 is built from 15 residues. Trimming at V came to 6 bases and at J to 6 bases, leaving 13 bases not matched to a gene. CDR3 loop: CASRPSGTVFSEAFF. CDR3 sequence (DNA): TGTGCCAGCAGGCCGTCCGGGACAGTCTTTTCTGAAGCTTTCTTT.

This clone was seen a handful of times. The CDR3 DNA follows: TGTGCCAGCAGCCCCAAATCGGACAGTTATAGCAATCAGCCCCAGCATTTT. Translation: CASSPKSDSYSNQPQHF. The V call is TRBV7-8, the J call TRBJ1-5, with D perhaps matching TRBD1 (6 bases). Per germline, CDR1 SGHVS and CDR2 FQNEAQ. The V end was cut by 5 bases, the J end by 0 bases, with 17 bases between. The CDR3 totals 17 residues.

The chain carries TRBV2 and TRBJ1-5; D not resolved. Deletions cut 4 bases from V and 7 bases from J, with 14 bases between. Per germline, CDR1 SNHLY and CDR2 FYNNEI. This CDR3 region has 14 residues. The CDR3 spells CASSVFQEGQPQHF. The DNA for the CDR3 is TGTGCCAGCAGTGTTTTCCAGGAGGGACAGCCCCAGCATTTT.

This clone was detected a few times. This chain connects TRBV9 to TRBJ2-2; 10 bases align to TRBD1. V lost 6 bases, J lost 4 bases, and 9 bases stayed unmatched. Germline V CDR1 and CDR2: SGDLS, YYNGEE. The CDR3 extends over 16 amino acids. The CDR3 nucleotides are TGTGCCAGCAACAGCGGGACAGGGGCGAGCACCGGGGAGCTGTTTTTT. The encoded protein is CASNSGTGASTGELFF.

V gene TRBV7-9 combines with J gene TRBJ2-3; D unresolved. The CDR3 spans 17 residues. V was cut by 3 bases and J by 2 bases, with 18 bases left in between. The germline gives CDR1 SEHNR, CDR2 FQNEAQ (reference sequence). CDR3 sequence reads: CASSFILAVGNTDTQYF. CDR3 nucleotides: TGTGCCAGCAGCTTTATCCTGGCGGTTGGAAACACAGATACGCAGTATTTT.

This rearrangement joins TRBV10-1 to TRBJ2-1; 9 bases align to TRBD2. The V segment lost 8 bases and the J segment 3 bases; nucleotides outside the gene matches: 5. There are 14 residues in the CDR3. Germline CDR1 and CDR2: WNHNN and SYGVQD (reference sequence). CDR3 nucleotides: TGCGCCAGCCTCAGCGGGGGGATCTACAATGAGCAGTTCTTC. Its translation: CASLSGGIYNEQFF.

This chain uses TRBV5-4 with TRBJ2-2; tentative D call: TRBD1 (6 bases). There are 15 residues in the CDR3. CDR1 SGHNT and CDR2 YYREEE come from the germline V gene (reference sequence). V gave up 0 bases and J gave up 7 bases, with 13 bases separating them. The CDR3 sequence is CASSLEQGRNGELFF. In nucleotides, the CDR3 is TGTGCCAGCAGCTTGGAACAGGGACGAAACGGGGAGCTGTTTTTT.

The chain combines TRBV6-5 with TRBJ2-5, with 7 bases lining up with TRBD2. V gave up 5 bases and J gave up 2 bases; unmatched junction bases: 5. In germline, CDR1 is MNHEY, CDR2 SVGAGI. This CDR3 spans 14 amino acids. As DNA, the CDR3 is TGTGCCAGCAGTCAATTGGGGGGGCAAGAGACCCAGTACTTC. As protein: CASSQLGGQETQYF.

This clone was detected only once. The genes are TRBV27 and TRBJ1-5; D is uncertain. CDR3 size: 13 residues. Trimming took 8 bases from V and 0 from J, leaving 8 bases between them. Germline V gives CDR1 MNHEY, CDR2 SMNVEV (reference sequence). The CDR3 region is CASRRSSNQPQHF. The CDR3 DNA sequence: TGTGCCAGCCGCAGGTCTAGCAATCAGCCCCAGCATTTT.

The CDR3 loop reads CASSLYRDSHEQFF. In nucleotides, the CDR3 is TGTGCCAGCAGCCTCTACCGGGACTCCCATGAGCAGTTCTTC. This chain links TRBV11-3 with TRBJ2-1, with D maybe TRBD2 (6 bases). The CDR3 spans 14 residues. Trimming shortened V by 5 bases and J by 8 bases, and 16 bases separated the two germline ends. The germline V gene has CDR1 SGHNT and CDR2 YENEEA. Combining the CDR3 with reference TRBV11-3 and TRBJ2-1 gives the whole variable domain EAGVVQSPRYKIIEKKQPVAFWCNPISGHNTLYWYLQNLGQGPELLIRYENEEAVDDSQLPKDRFSAERLKGVDSTLKIQPAELGDSAVYLCASSLYRDSHEQFFGPGTRLTVL.

Worth noting for this clone: Other DNA sequences of this sample code for an identical CDR3. This CDR3 is CATSRAPAGFTDTQYF. The DNA of the CDR3 is TGTGCCACCAGCAGGGCACCCGCGGGGTTCACAGATACGCAGTATTTT. The rearrangement joins TRBV15 to TRBJ2-3; TRBD2 might be the D (6 bases). V lost 3 bases and J 2 bases, leaving 15 bases between the germline ends. The CDR3 has 16 residues. CDR1 is LNHNV, CDR2 YYDKDF, per germline (reference sequence).

The chain uses TRBV3-1 (or the pseudogene TRBV3-2) and TRBJ2-1, with TRBD1 matching over 12 bases. Trimming removed 1 base from V and 6 bases from J; junction bases left unmatched: 4. From germline, CDR1 is LGHDT and CDR2 YNNKEL (reference sequence). The CDR3 totals 16 residues. CDR3 in DNA: TGTGCCAGCAGCCAAGGGGACAGGGGGCCGGTCAATGAGCAGTTCTTC. Protein: CASSQGDRGPVNEQFF.